This T cell receptor (beta chain) derives from a study of blood T cell repertoires in COVID-19. Source study methods: Using reference gene primer amplification, nucleated cell counts were estimated. The table came from immunoSEQ multiplex PCR; TCRdb's copy has only in-frame clones and leaves some out. That table furnishes V, J and clone size, whereas the DNA furnished D and trimming. The data contain fewer than 200,000 clones, 83% of them singletons. The sequence was obtained from a human donor in a cohort sampled during active COVID-19. Sequenced input: peripheral blood.

DNA for the CDR3: TGTGCCAGCAGCTCACTTCTAACCTCTGGGGCCAACGTCCTGACTTTC. Its protein is CASSSLLTSGANVLTF. V usage is TRBV7-9 and J usage is TRBJ2-6; D uncertain. Looked up from germline, CDR1 is SEHNR and CDR2 is FQNEAQ (reference sequence). The CDR3 length is 16 residues. Trimming pared 4 bases from V and 0 bases from J, leaving 10 bases between.